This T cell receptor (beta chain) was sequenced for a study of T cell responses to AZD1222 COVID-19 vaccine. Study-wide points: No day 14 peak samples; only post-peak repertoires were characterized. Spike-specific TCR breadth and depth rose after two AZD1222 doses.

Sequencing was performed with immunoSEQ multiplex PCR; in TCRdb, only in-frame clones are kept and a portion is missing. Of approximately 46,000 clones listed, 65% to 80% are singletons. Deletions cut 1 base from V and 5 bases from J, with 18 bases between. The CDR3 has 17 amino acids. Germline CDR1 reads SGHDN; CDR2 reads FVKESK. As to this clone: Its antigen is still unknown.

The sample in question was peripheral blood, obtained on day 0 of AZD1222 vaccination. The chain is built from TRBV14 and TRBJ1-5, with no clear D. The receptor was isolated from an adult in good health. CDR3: CASSQVRSESADQPQHF. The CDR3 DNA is TGTGCCAGCAGCCAAGTGCGTTCCGAATCGGCGGATCAGCCCCAGCATTTT.